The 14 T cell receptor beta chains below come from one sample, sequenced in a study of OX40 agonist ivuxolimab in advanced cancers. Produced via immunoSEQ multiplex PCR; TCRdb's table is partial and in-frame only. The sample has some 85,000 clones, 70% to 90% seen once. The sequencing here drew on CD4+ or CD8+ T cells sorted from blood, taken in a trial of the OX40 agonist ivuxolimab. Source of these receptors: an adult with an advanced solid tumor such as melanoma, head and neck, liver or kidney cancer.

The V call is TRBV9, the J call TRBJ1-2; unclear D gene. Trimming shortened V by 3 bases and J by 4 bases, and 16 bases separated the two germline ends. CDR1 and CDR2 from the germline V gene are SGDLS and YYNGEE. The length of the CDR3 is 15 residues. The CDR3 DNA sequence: TGTGCCAGCAGCGCCTCGGGAGGACCTTTCTATGGCTACACCTTC. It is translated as CASSASGGPFYGYTF.

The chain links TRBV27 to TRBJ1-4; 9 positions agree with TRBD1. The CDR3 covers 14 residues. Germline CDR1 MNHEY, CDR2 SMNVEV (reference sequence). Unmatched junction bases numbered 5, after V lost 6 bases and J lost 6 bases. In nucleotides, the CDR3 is TGTGCCAGCAGGAAACAGGGGGCGGATGAAAAACTGTTTTTT. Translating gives CASRKQGADEKLFF.

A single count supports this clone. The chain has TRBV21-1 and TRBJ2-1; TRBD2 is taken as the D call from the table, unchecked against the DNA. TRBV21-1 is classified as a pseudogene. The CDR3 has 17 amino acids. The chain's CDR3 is CASGSCTGLPTYNEQFF. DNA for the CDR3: TGTGCCAGCGGATCTTGTACGGGACTACCCACCTACAATGAGCAGTTCTTC.

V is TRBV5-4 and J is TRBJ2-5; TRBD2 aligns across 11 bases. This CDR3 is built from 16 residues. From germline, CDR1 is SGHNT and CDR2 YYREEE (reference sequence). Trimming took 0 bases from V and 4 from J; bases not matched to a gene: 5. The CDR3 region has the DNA TGTGCCAGCAGCTTGGGTAGCGGGAGGGTATTAGAGACCCAGTACTTC. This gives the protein CASSLGSGRVLETQYF.

For the CDR3, the DNA is TGTGCCAGCAGCTTGGGGACAGGGGGTAGCAATCAGCCCCAGCATTTT. Its translation: CASSLGTGGSNQPQHF. The chain has TRBV5-6 and TRBJ1-5; 10 nucleotides line up with TRBD1. The CDR3 extends over 16 amino acids. The trim removed 0 bases at V and 0 bases at J, leaving 0 bases unmatched. Germline values: CDR1 SGHDT, CDR2 YYEEEE.

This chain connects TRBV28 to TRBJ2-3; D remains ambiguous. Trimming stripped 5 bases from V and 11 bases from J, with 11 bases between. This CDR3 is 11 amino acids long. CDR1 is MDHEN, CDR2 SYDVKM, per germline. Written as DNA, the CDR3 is TGTGCCAGCAGTCCCGAGGCTTTGCAGTATTTT. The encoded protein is CASSPEALQYF.

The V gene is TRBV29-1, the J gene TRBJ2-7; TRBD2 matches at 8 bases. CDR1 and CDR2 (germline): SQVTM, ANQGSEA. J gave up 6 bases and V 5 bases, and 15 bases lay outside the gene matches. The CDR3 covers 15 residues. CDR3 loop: CSVSSVASGQSEQYF. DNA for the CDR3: TGCAGCGTTTCCTCGGTGGCTAGCGGGCAGAGCGAGCAGTACTTC.

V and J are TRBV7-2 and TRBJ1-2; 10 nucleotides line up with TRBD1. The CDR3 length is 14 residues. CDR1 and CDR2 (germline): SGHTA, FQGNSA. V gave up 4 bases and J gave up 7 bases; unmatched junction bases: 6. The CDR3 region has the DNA TGTGCCAGCAGCTCGACAGGGGGCGCGGGTGGCTACACCTTC. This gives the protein CASSSTGGAGGYTF.

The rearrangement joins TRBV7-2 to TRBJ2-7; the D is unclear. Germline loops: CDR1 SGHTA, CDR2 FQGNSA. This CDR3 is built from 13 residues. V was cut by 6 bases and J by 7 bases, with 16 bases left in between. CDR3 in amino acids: CASSFSRDREQYF. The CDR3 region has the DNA TGTGCCAGCAGTTTCTCCAGAGACCGAGAGCAGTACTTC.

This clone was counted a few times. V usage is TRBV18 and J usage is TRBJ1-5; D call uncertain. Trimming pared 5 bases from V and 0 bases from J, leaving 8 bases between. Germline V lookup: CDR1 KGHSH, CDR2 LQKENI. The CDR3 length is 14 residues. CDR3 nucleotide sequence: TGTGCCAGCTCATTGGCAGATAGCAATCAGCCCCAGCATTTT. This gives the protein CASSLADSNQPQHF.

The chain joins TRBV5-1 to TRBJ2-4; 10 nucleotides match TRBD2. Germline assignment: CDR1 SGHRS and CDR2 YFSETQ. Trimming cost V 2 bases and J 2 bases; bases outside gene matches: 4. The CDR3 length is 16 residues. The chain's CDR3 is CASSFLAGESKNIQYF. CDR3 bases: TGCGCCAGCAGCTTCCTAGCGGGAGAATCCAAAAACATTCAGTACTTC.

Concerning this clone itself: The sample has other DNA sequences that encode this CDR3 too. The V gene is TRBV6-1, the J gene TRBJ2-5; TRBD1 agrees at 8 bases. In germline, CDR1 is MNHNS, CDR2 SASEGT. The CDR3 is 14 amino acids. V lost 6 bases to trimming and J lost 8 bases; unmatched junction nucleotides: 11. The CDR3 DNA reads TGTGCCAGCAGCGGGGACAGGACCCTAGGAACCCAGTACTTC. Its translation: CASSGDRTLGTQYF.

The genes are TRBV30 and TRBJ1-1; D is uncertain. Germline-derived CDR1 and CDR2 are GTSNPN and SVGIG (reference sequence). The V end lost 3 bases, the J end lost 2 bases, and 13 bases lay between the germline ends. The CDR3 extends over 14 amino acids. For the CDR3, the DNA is TGTGCCTGGAGGAGGCACCTAGAAAACACTGAAGCTTTCTTT. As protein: CAWRRHLENTEAFF.

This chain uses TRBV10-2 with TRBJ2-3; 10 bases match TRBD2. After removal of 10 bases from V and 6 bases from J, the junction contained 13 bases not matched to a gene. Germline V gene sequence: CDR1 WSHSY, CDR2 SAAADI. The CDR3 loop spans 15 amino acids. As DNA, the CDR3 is TGCGCCACCGGGGGTCCTAGCGGGAGATCGGATACGCAGTATTTT. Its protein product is CATGGPSGRSDTQYF.